This record concerns one T cell receptor (beta chain) sequence. Its antigen is unidentified. The method was immunoSEQ multiplex PCR; TCRdb's version includes in-frame clones alone and lacks a portion of them. Of 100,000 to 150,000 clones in the sample, about 92% are singletons; the top ten hold 0.8% to 1.1%. This record comes from a study of T cell responses to AZD1222 COVID-19 vaccine. About the study: Second-dose timings of about 4 or about 12 weeks were pooled. Study-wide findings and caveats: It should be noted that donors were predominantly white British and more often female, and clonal diversity was possibly underestimated. Scientists sampled the repertoires only once the peak T cell response had passed. Among those given AZD1222, only 6 or 7 were seropositive at baseline.

The germline gives CDR1 SGHRS, CDR2 YFSETQ. The CDR3 extends over 13 amino acids. Unmatched junction bases numbered 3, after V lost 4 bases and J lost 4 bases. The chain couples TRBV5-1 to TRBJ2-7, with TRBD1 identical over 9 bases. The sequence came from an adult in good health. Sample: peripheral blood, taken on day 0 of AZD1222 vaccination. CDR3 residues: CASSRDRVYEQYF. The CDR3 DNA is TGCGCCAGCAGCCGGGACAGGGTGTACGAGCAGTACTTC.